This T cell receptor beta chain stems from a study of CD8+CD57+ T cells in acquired aplastic anemia. Notes on the study in general: CD8+ Simpson's diversity showed no significant patient-control difference.

Trimming cost V 6 bases and J 8 bases; bases outside gene matches: 10. The germline V gene has CDR1 SNHLY and CDR2 FYNNEI. CDR3 length equals 15 residues. Patients chosen for sequencing had CD8+CD57+ cells that had expanded, as shown by flow cytometry. It was genomic DNA that served as the template for profiling TCR beta VDJ and CDR3. Via MiXCR, TCRdb re-called the reads, giving one row per CDR3 protein. In the table there are about 190,000 distinct CDR3 sequences, approximately 50% of which are singletons. Ten or more counts support this clonotype. What it binds is unknown. The clonotype originates from a human donor with aplastic anemia. Sequencing used sorted CD4+, CD8+, or CD8+CD57+ T cells (not recorded which) from PBMCs. V and J are TRBV2 and TRBJ1-2; 12 bases align to TRBD1. CDR3 sequence reads: CASSSRDRGRRGYTF. CDR3 sequence (DNA): TGTGCCAGCAGCAGCCGGGACAGGGGGCGTCGAGGCTACACCTTC. The variable domain in full, with the rest retrieved from reference TRBV2 and TRBJ1-2, is EPEVTQTPSHQVTQMGQEVILRCVPISNHLYFYWYRQILGQKVEFLVSFYNNEISEKSEIFDDQFSVERPDGSNFTLKIRSTKLEDSAMYFCASSSRDRGRRGYTFGSGTRLTVV.